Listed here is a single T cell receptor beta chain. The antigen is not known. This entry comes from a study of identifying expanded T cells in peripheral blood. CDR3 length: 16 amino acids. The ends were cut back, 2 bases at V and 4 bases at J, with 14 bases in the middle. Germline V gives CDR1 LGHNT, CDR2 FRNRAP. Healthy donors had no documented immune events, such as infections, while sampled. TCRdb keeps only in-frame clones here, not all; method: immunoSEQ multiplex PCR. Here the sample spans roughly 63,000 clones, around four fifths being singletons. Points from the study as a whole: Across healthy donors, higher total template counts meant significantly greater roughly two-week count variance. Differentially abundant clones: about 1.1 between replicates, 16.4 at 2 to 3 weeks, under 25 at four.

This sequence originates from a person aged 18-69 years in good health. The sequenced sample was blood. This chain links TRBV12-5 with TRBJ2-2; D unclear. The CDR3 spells CASGLSNLVGTGELFF. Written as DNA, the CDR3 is TGTGCTAGTGGTTTGTCCAACCTAGTGGGCACCGGGGAGCTGTTTTTT.